Listed below are T cell receptor beta chains from one sample, sequenced in a study of CD8+ T cells in alopecia areata. Assay: immunoSEQ multiplex PCR; the TCRdb copy retains only in-frame clones and omits some. The sample holds 100,000 to 150,000 clones; around 45% are singletons and the top ten take under 12%. Sequencing used NKG2D-low CD8+ T cells sorted from blood. Receptors originate from a human donor with alopecia areata. Each CDR3 is given with its conserved first and last residue. A D gene is named only where the DNA matches it firmly. Not all rows give a size; the values are once, few, many and, for expanded clones, a class.

j_call	d_call	v_call	clone_size	cdr3_nt	cdr3_aa
TRBJ2-7	NA	TRBV18	few	TGTGCCAGCTCACCACGGCCCGAAACCCTATACGAGCAGTACTTC	CASSPRPETLYEQYF
TRBJ2-7	TRBD1	TRBV29-1	NA	TGCAGCGCCGGGACAGGGAGCCAACAGGTGCAGTACTTC	CSAGTGSQQVQYF
TRBJ2-7	TRBD1	TRBV25-1	NA	TGTGCCAGCGGACAGGGGTCAAACGAGCAGTACTTC	CASGQGSNEQYF
TRBJ2-1	NA	TRBV19	few	TGTGCCAGTAGTATAGGTCCCTGGGATGAGCAGTTCTTC	CASSIGPWDEQFF
TRBJ2-1	NA	TRBV14	NA	TGTGCCAGCAGCCGTCAGGCTGGCGAGCAGTTCTTC	CASSRQAGEQFF
TRBJ2-3	TRBD1	TRBV28	few	TGTGCCAGCAGCCTTTCCCTTCCGGGACAGGGGGCCACAGATACGCAGTATTTT	CASSLSLPGQGATDTQYF
TRBJ2-7	TRBD1	TRBV29-1	few	TGCAGCGGGTTGGACAGGGACTCCTACGAGCAGTACTTC	CSGLDRDSYEQYF
TRBJ2-7	NA	TRBV7-2	NA	TGTGCCAGCAGCCCCCCGGACTCCTACGAGCAGTACTTC	CASSPPDSYEQYF
TRBJ1-2	NA	TRBV7-9	few	TGTGCCAGCAGCAGACCCGACGGTCTCTATGGCTACACCTTC	CASSRPDGLYGYTF
TRBJ2-5	NA	TRBV11-2	NA	TGTGCCAGCAGCCGGGCCGGGGGAGGCTGGGAGACCCAGTACTTC	CASSRAGGGWETQYF
TRBJ2-3	NA	TRBV29-1	NA	TGCAGCGTTGAACTTGTGGAGAAACTAGAGGCAGATACGCAGTATTTT	CSVELVEKLEADTQYF
TRBJ2-1	NA	TRBV2	NA	TGTGCCAGCACGGAGGGGTACAATGAGCAGTTCTTC	CASTEGYNEQFF
TRBJ2-3	TRBD2	TRBV29-1	NA	TGCAGCGTTGACGGGACTAGCGGCTTAACAGATACGCAGTATTTT	CSVDGTSGLTDTQYF
TRBJ2-1	NA	TRBV29-1	few	TGCAGCGTTACGGACAATGAGCAGTTCTTC	CSVTDNEQFF
TRBJ2-1	TRBD2	TRBV29-1	few	TGCAGCGTCAGCGGGGGGGCCTCCTACAATGAGCAGTTCTTC	CSVSGGASYNEQFF
TRBJ2-7	NA	TRBV27	NA	TGTGCCAGCAGTTTGGGCTACGAGCAGTACTTC	CASSLGYEQYF
TRBJ2-1	NA	TRBV5-6	few	TGTGCCAGCAGTCATAGCGGAGGGAATGAGCAGTTCTTC	CASSHSGGNEQFF
TRBJ1-2	NA	TRBV27	NA	TGTGCCAGCAGTTTATCTCCCAGCGGCAGCGCTGGCTACACCTTC	CASSLSPSGSAGYTF
TRBJ2-3	NA	TRBV29-1	few	TGCAGCGCAGACCCGGATGTCGGGATGAGCACAGATACGCAGTATTTT	CSADPDVGMSTDTQYF
TRBJ2-5	NA	TRBV18	NA	TGTGCCAGCTCACCAACCGGCGGGTTAAACCAAGAGACCCAGTACTTC	CASSPTGGLNQETQYF
TRBJ1-1	NA	TRBV5-4	NA	TGTGCCGCAGAAAGGGGGGGGATCGGGAACACTGAAGCTTTCTTT	CAAERGGIGNTEAFF
TRBJ2-1	TRBD2	TRBV6-6	few	TGTGCCACCATAGGGCGGGGGACCCCTCATGCTGAGCAGTTCTTC	CATIGRGTPHAEQFF
TRBJ2-7	NA	TRBV4-1	NA	TGCGCCAGCAGCCTAGGATCCCAAGAGGACGAGCAGTACTTC	CASSLGSQEDEQYF
TRBJ1-2	NA	TRBV5-6	NA	TGTGCCAGCAGCTTGGCCGCCAGGGCCTATGGCTACACCTTC	CASSLAARAYGYTF
TRBJ1-1	NA	TRBV4-1	once	TGCGCCAGCAGCCAAGATCCCACTGAAGCTTTCTTT	CASSQDPTEAFF
TRBJ2-4	NA	TRBV27	NA	TGTGCCAGCAGTGCCAGACAGGGAGGTTTGCGCTTC	CASSARQGGLRF
TRBJ2-3	TRBD1	TRBV5-6	NA	TGTGCCAGCAGCTACGGGACAGGCACAGATACGCAGTATTTT	CASSYGTGTDTQYF
TRBJ1-1	NA	TRBV29-1	few	TGCAGCGTTGGCCGGGACGGGAACACTGAAGCTTTCTTT	CSVGRDGNTEAFF